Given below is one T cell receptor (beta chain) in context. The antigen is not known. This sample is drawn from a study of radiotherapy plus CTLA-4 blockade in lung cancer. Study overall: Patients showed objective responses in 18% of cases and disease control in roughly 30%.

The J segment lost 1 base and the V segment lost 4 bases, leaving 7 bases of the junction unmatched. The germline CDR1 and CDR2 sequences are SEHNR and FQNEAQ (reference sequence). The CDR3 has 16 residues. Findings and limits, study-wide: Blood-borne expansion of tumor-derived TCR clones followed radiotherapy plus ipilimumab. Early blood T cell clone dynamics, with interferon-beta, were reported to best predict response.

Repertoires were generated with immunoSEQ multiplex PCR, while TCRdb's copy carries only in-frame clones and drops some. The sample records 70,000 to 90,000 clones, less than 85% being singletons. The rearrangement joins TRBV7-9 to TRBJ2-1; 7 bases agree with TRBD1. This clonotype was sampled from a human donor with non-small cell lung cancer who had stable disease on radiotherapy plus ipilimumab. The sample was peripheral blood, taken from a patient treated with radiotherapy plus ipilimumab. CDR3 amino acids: CASSSRTGGSYNEQFF. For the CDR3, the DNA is TGTGCCAGCAGCTCGCGGACAGGAGGTTCCTACAATGAGCAGTTCTTC.